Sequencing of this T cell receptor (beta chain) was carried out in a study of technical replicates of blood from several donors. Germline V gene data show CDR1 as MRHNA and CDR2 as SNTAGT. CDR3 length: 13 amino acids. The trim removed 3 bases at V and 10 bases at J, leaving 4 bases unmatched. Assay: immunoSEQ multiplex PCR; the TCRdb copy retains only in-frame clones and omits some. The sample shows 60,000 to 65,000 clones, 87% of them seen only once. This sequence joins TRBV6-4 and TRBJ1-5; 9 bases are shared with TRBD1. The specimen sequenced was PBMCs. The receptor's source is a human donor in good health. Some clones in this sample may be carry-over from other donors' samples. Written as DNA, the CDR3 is TGTGCCAGCAGTGAGAGGACAGGGGCCCCCCAGCATTTT. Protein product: CASSERTGAPQHF.